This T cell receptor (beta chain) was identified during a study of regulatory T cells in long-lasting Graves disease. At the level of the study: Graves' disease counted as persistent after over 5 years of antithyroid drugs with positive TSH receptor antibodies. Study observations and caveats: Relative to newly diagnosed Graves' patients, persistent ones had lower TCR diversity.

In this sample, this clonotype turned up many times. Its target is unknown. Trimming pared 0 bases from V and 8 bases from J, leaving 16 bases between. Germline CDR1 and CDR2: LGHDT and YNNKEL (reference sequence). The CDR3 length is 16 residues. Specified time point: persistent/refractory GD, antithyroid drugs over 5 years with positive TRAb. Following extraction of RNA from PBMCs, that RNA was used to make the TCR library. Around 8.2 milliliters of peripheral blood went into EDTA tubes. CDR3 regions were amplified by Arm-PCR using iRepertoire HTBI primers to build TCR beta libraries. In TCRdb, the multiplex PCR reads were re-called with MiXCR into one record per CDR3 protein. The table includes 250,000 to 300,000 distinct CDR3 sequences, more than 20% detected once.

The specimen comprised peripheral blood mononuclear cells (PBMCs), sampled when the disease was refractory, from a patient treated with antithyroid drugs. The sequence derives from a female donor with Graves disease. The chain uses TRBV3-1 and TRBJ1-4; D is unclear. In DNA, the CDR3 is TGTGCCAGCAGCCAAGACCCGACGGGTTTGGGGGAAAAACTGTTTTTT. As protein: CASSQDPTGLGEKLFF.